The 2 T cell receptor beta chains in this list originate from one sample, sequenced in a study of T cell repertoires in cytomegalovirus infection. No antigens are known for them. MiXCR, applied by TCRdb to the reads, yields one record per CDR3 protein. The sample includes approximately 910,000 distinct CDR3 sequences, 25% to 40% seen only once; the top ten take under 15%. The sequencing here drew on cultured CD8+ T cells from PBMCs, taken from culture after CMV antigen stimulation. Receptor source: a human donor in good health (CMV status not recorded). Some clones in this sample may be carry-over from other donors' samples.

In its sample, this clonotype was seen once. The chain has TRBV27 and TRBJ2-7, with TRBD1 as a possible D gene (6 bases). With 4 bases removed from V and 2 bases from J, the gap between germline ends came to 21 bases. Germline-derived CDR1 and CDR2 are MNHEY and SMNVEV (reference sequence). The CDR3 loop spans 17 amino acids. For the CDR3, the DNA is TGTGCCAGCAGTTCCTCAGGGGCCCTACAGCCTCCCTACGAGCAGTACTTC. It is translated as CASSSSGALQPPYEQYF.

In its sample, this clonotype was seen many times. The chain links TRBV7-4 to TRBJ1-1; D gene uncertain. The CDR3 consists of 16 residues. Germline CDR1 and CDR2: SGHVT and SQSDAQ. V lost 3 bases, J lost 1 base, and 15 bases lay in between. In nucleotides, the CDR3 is TGTGCCAGCAGCTTCGCTCGCTGGACGGAGAACACTGAAGCTTTCTTT. Translating gives CASSFARWTENTEAFF.